This TCR beta chain was recorded in a study of CD4+ T cells in melanoma. Whole-study findings and limits: CD8+ T cell, macrophage and B cell function reportedly correlated with neoantigen-specific CD4+ T cells.

This clone has just one count. Its antigen is as yet unknown. Data came from immunoSEQ multiplex PCR; TCRdb stores just in-frame clones and leaves some out. The table includes 13,000 or so clones, about three quarters detected once. This CDR3 has 15 residues. The ends were cut back, 5 bases at V and 2 bases at J, with 16 bases in the middle. Germline CDR1 and CDR2: MNHNS and SASEGT. This receptor was identified in a human donor with melanoma. The chain has TRBV6-1 and TRBJ2-7; D not resolved. Sequenced material: cells from a culture (not recorded whether cultured in vitro). CDR3 DNA: TGTGCCAGCAGTTCCCCCAGGACGGCGCCCTACGAGCAGTACTTC. Protein sequence: CASSSPRTAPYEQYF.